The 4 T cell receptor beta chains below were found in one sample sequenced in a study of regulatory T cells in long-lasting Graves disease. The time point here: persistent/refractory GD, antithyroid drugs over 5 years with positive TRAb. The TCR library was made from RNA extracted from PBMCs. Investigators prepared the TCR beta libraries by applying iRepertoire HTBI primers and Arm-PCR of CDR3 regions. TCRdb fed the multiplex PCR reads into MiXCR, producing one record per CDR3 protein. Counted here are roughly 450,000 distinct CDR3 sequences, about a quarter occurring once; the ten biggest clones make up about a quarter. The sequencing used peripheral blood mononuclear cells (PBMCs), collected when the disease was refractory, from a patient treated with antithyroid drugs. The receptors here all came from a female donor with Graves disease.

This clonotype was recorded a few times. The chain employs TRBV24-1 and TRBJ2-7; a weak D match, TRBD1 (6 bases). This CDR3 is built from 13 residues. Germline lookup yields CDR1 KGHDR and CDR2 SFDVKD. With 3 bases removed from V and 4 bases from J, the gap between germline ends came to 9 bases. The CDR3 loop reads CATSDGGQYEQYF. The DNA for the CDR3 is TGTGCCACCAGTGATGGGGGACAATACGAGCAGTACTTC.

This clonotype has more than one count but fewer than ten. This chain joins TRBV20-1 and TRBJ2-7; TRBD2 aligns across 11 bases. The V segment lost 1 base and the J segment 5 bases; nucleotides outside the gene matches: 10. The CDR3 is made up of 16 amino acids. Germline V gene sequence: CDR1 DFQATT, CDR2 SNEGSKA (reference sequence). Here the CDR3 reads CSARGGETSGSHEQYF. The CDR3 bases are TGCAGTGCTAGAGGAGGGGAAACTAGCGGGAGCCACGAGCAGTACTTC.

This clonotype was picked up one time. The chain combines TRBV9 with TRBJ1-3; 9 bases map to TRBD1. Germline CDR1 reads SGDLS; CDR2 reads YYNGEE. The CDR3 consists of 15 residues. The V segment lost 3 bases and the J segment 3 bases; nucleotides outside the gene matches: 4. The CDR3 loop is CASSAETGGGNTIYF. The CDR3 DNA follows: TGTGCCAGCAGCGCAGAGACAGGGGGTGGAAACACCATATATTTT.

The rearrangement links TRBV29-1 to TRBJ1-4; no clear D gene. The V end was cut by 7 bases, the J end by 8 bases, with 14 bases between. The CDR3 consists of 12 residues. Germline-derived CDR1 and CDR2 are SQVTM and ANQGSEA. In nucleotides, the CDR3 is TGCAGCGGGAGACTGACGGGGGAAAAACTGTTTTTT. Its protein is CSGRLTGEKLFF.